This T cell receptor (beta chain) was captured in a study of T cell responses to AZD1222 COVID-19 vaccine. Whole-study results and caveats: Nearly half of unique spike-specific TCRs reportedly avoided B.1.351 and B.1.1.7 mutated regions. Recipients of AZD1222 seropositive at baseline numbered only 5 to 7. Donors, mostly white British, included more females; clonal diversity was possibly underestimated.

This clone was found once. Its antigen is not identified. The repertoire was sequenced with immunoSEQ multiplex PCR; TCRdb's copy has only in-frame clones and lacks some. The table has roughly 150,000 clones, about 90% seen once. V lost 5 bases and J lost 3, with 16 bases in between. The CDR3 consists of 15 residues. The germline gives CDR1 SGHAT, CDR2 FQNNGV. Second-dose recipients at about 4 or about 12 weeks were treated as one pooled group. The TCR was taken from an adult who received the AZD1222 COVID-19 vaccine. The chain recombines TRBV11-2 with TRBJ1-1; D is ambiguous. The sequencing here drew on peripheral blood, taken 28 days after the second AZD1222 dose. Written as DNA, the CDR3 is TGTGCCAGCAGCCCGAGACCGTCGACTTACACTGAAGCTTTCTTT. Its translation: CASSPRPSTYTEAFF.